This passage covers 13 T cell receptor beta chains from one sample sequenced in a study of blood T cell repertoires in COVID-19. The protocol was immunoSEQ multiplex PCR, while the TCRdb copy is restricted to in-frame clones and leaves out a portion. The repertoire includes hundreds of thousands of clones, 86% of them detected once, and 5.5% to 6% sits in the top ten. Sequences were obtained from peripheral blood. The receptor set was obtained from a woman aged 80 or over with COVID-19, enrolled during active disease.

This clone has only a few counts. The chain recombines TRBV2 with TRBJ2-1; tentative D call: TRBD2 (6 bases). CDR3 length equals 13 residues. V lost 9 bases to trimming and J lost 7 bases, with 16 bases between them. CDR1 and CDR2 (germline): SNHLY, FYNNEI. The CDR3 bases are TGTGCCAGTGGGCCGGACGGGAGAAATGAGCAGTTCTTC. Protein: CASGPDGRNEQFF.

The chain combines TRBV5-5 with TRBJ1-2, with D possibly matching TRBD1 (5 bases). V dropped 0 bases and J dropped 8 bases, with 11 bases sitting between them. This CDR3 is built from 13 residues. In germline, CDR1 is SGHKS, CDR2 YYEKEE (reference sequence). CDR3 protein: CASSLGQGGGYTF. Here the CDR3 DNA reads TGTGCCAGCAGCTTGGGTCAGGGTGGAGGCTACACCTTC.

V and J are TRBV19 and TRBJ1-2, with D unclear. The V end lost 8 bases, the J end lost 2 bases, and 15 bases lay between the germline ends. The length of the CDR3 is 14 residues. Germline-derived CDR1 and CDR2 are LNHDA and SQIVND (reference sequence). The CDR3 reads CASRPGEGNYGYTF. The CDR3 nucleotides read TGTGCCAGTCGCCCTGGAGAGGGAAACTATGGCTACACCTTC.

V and J are TRBV11-2 and TRBJ2-7, with unresolved D. V lost 2 bases and J lost 0, with 5 bases in between. CDR1 and CDR2 from the germline V gene are SGHAT and FQNNGV. This CDR3 spans 13 amino acids. The CDR3 region is CASSLSYSYEQYF. DNA of the CDR3: TGTGCCAGCAGCTTATCCTACTCCTACGAGCAGTACTTC. The full variable domain, completed using reference TRBV11-2 and TRBJ2-7, is EAGVAQSPRYKIIEKRQSVAFWCNPISGHATLYWYQQILGQGPKLLIQFQNNGVVDDSQLPKDRFSAERLKGVDSTLKIQPAKLEDSAVYLCASSLSYSYEQYFGPGTRLTVT.

V and J are TRBV11-2 and TRBJ2-2, with D possibly being TRBD1 (6 bases). CDR3 length: 13 amino acids. V shed 5 bases and J shed 5 bases, with 9 bases lying between them. The germline CDR1 and CDR2 sequences are SGHAT and FQNNGV. This chain's CDR3 is CASSRRGTGELFF. The CDR3 DNA sequence: TGTGCCAGCAGCCGCAGGGGAACCGGGGAGCTGTTTTTT.

This rearrangement joins TRBV21-1 to TRBJ2-1; TRBD2 is the table's D call and was not checked against the DNA. TRBV21-1 is a pseudogene segment. This CDR3 is 16 amino acids long. In DNA form, the CDR3 reads TGTGCCAGCAGCCGGAGCGGGGAAGCAGGCTACAATGAGCAGTTCTTC. Amino acids: CASSRSGEAGYNEQFF.

Note on this clone: The junction does not match germline at one end; this may be a read error. The chain recombines TRBV28 with TRBJ2-3; weak D call: TRBD1 (5 bases). The CDR3 consists of 16 residues. Germline assignment: CDR1 MDHEN and CDR2 SYDVKM. The CDR3 protein is CASSRSPGAATGTQYF. The CDR3 DNA reads TGTGCCAGCAGTCGCAGTCCGGGCGCGGCCACAGGTACGCAGTATTTT.

The chain links TRBV9 to TRBJ1-2; 7 nucleotides agree with TRBD1. This CDR3 has 14 residues. Germline V CDR1 and CDR2: SGDLS, YYNGEE. After removal of 4 bases from V and 1 base from J, the junction contained 4 bases not matched to a gene. CDR3 in DNA: TGTGCCAGCAGCTCGGGACAGCTTAACTATGGCTACACCTTC. It is translated as CASSSGQLNYGYTF.

The V and J genes are TRBV19 and TRBJ2-2; 7 bases match TRBD2. The CDR3 is made up of 15 amino acids. J was trimmed by 0 bases and V by 8 bases; bases with no gene match: 6. Per the germline V gene, CDR1 is LNHDA and CDR2 is SQIVND (reference sequence). CDR3 in amino acids: CASRGVGTNTGELFF. Written as DNA, the CDR3 is TGTGCCAGTCGGGGGGTAGGTACGAACACCGGGGAGCTGTTTTTT.

The J gene is TRBJ2-1, the V gene TRBV24-1; TRBD2 matches at 10 bases. The CDR3 runs to 17 residues. Germline CDR1 KGHDR, CDR2 SFDVKD. The trim removed 4 bases at V and 6 bases at J, leaving 11 bases unmatched. CDR3 DNA: TGTGCCACCAGTGACACTAGCGGGGAAGGAACCGCCAATGAGCAGTTCTTC. This gives the protein CATSDTSGEGTANEQFF.

This sequence joins TRBV5-6 and TRBJ1-2; 7 bases agree with TRBD1. CDR1 is SGHDT and CDR2 is YYEEEE in the germline V gene. The CDR3 contains 16 residues. The V and J ends lost 6 bases and 4 bases, in that order; junction bases with no gene match: 15. CDR3: CASNKYKNRGGYGYTF. In DNA, the CDR3 is TGTGCCAGCAACAAATATAAAAACAGGGGAGGCTATGGCTACACCTTC.

This chain connects TRBV6-1 to TRBJ2-7, with TRBD2 matching 7 bases. The CDR3 loop spans 16 amino acids. V was pared by 4 bases and J by 1 base, with 10 bases of the junction left unmatched. Germline CDR1 and CDR2: MNHNS and SASEGT. The CDR3 DNA follows: TGTGCCAGCAGTGGTCGGTTCGGGGGGACTTCCTACGAGCAGTACGTC. This gives the protein CASSGRFGGTSYEQYV.

The rearrangement uses TRBV7-2 and TRBJ1-4; D is perhaps TRBD1 (5 bases). Germline CDR1 and CDR2: SGHTA and FQGNSA. This CDR3 is 13 amino acids long. V was shortened by 1 base and J by 10 bases, with 10 bases between the two germline ends. The CDR3 region is CASSLGQSPKLFF. Written as DNA, the CDR3 is TGTGCCAGCAGCTTAGGACAGAGCCCAAAACTGTTTTTT.